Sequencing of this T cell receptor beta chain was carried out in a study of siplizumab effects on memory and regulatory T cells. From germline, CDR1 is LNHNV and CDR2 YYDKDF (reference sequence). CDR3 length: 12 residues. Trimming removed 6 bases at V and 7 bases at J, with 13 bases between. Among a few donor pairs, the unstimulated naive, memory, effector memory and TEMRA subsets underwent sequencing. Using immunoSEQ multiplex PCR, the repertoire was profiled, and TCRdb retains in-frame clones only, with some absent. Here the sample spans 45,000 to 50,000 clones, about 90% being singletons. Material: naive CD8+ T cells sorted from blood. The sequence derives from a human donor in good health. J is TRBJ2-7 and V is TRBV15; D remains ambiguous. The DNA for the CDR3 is TGTGCCACCAGTACCGGCCGCGAGGAGCAGTACTTC. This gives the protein CATSTGREEQYF.